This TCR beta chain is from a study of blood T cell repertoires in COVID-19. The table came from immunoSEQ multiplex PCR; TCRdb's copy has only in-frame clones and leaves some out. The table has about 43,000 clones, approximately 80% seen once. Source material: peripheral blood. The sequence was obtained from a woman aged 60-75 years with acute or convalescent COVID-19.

The DNA of the CDR3 is TGTGCCAGCAGCTTGGGTTTGGTGCGGGTCTCGGATTCACCCCTCCACTTT. It specifies CASSLGLVRVSDSPLHF. The chain combines TRBV5-6 with TRBJ1-6; D call uncertain. V lost 0 bases to trimming and J lost 8 bases, with 18 bases between them. Germline CDR1 is SGHDT and CDR2 is YYEEEE. This CDR3 is 17 amino acids long.